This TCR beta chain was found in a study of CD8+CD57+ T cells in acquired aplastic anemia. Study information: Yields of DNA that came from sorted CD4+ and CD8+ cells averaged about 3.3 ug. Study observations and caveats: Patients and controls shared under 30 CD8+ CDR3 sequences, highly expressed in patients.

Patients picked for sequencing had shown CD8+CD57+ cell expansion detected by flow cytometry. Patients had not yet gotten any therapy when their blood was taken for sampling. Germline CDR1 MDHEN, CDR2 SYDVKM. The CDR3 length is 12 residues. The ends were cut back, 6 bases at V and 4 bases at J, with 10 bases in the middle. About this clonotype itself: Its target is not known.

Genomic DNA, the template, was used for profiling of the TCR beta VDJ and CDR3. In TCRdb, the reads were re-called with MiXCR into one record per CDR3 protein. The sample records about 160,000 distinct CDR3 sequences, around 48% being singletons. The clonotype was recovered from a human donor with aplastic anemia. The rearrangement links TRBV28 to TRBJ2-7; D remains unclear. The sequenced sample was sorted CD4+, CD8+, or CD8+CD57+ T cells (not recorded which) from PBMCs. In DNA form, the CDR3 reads TGTGCCAGCAGAATGATCTCGTACGAGCAGTACTTC. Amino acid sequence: CASRMISYEQYF.